This TCR beta chain was sequenced for a study of T cell responses to AZD1222 COVID-19 vaccine (dated by TCRdb to 2020 to 2022). For the wider study: AZD1222 recipients given second doses at about 4 weeks or at about 12 weeks were pooled, since spike-specific TCR depth and breadth were not found to differ between the two schedules. A total of 240 or so trial participants underwent TCR sequencing, of whom 200 to 220 had received two doses of AZD1222 and 26 had received two doses of the MenACWY control vaccine. Trial participants were enrolled into age subgroups of 18-55, 56-69 and 70-plus years, which contained about 150, 28 and 57 TCR-sequenced participants, respectively. Study-level results and caveats: Only five to seven AZD1222 recipients were SARS-CoV-2 seropositive at baseline, limiting conclusions about previously exposed vaccinees. Because no samples from the day 14 peak response were available, repertoires could be characterized only after the peak T cell response. Participants were mostly white British, with more females than males. The authors suggested clonal diversity may have been underestimated. A significant rise in spike-specific TCR breadth and depth was observed after two AZD1222 doses relative to day 0 and relative to MenACWY recipients. The 56-69-year group was small, and its depth increase did not reach significance, likely because of low power. Reportedly, almost half of the unique spike-specific TCRs recognized epitopes lying outside the regions that are mutated in the B.1.351 and B.1.1.7 variants. Vaccine-associated CD4 TCRs spanned the whole spike protein, with dominant responses in regions 160-218 and 743-854.

Interpreted using the paper, the time point label stands for: baseline before first vaccination. Samples from vaccinated people were obtained from the UK trials COV001 and COV002, which included a single-blind randomized controlled phase 2/3 trial of AZD1222 (ChAdOx1 nCoV-19) in healthy adults. For TCRbeta chain sequencing, PBMC samples were collected from trial participants at day 0 and at day 28 after the second dose. For this chain, trimming is 6 bases at the V end and 6 bases at the J end, and the number of junction bases without a gene match is 7. The germline V gene encodes CDR1 MDHEN and CDR2 SYDVKM. From its cysteine to its phenylalanine, the CDR3 spans 15 amino acids. Of the read, only the CDR3 DNA is kept; its 45 bases are in frame from base 1. With regard to this clone: Its target antigen remains unknown. The sample holds no much larger clone one base away, and base qualities are not on file.

The CDR3 regions of human TCRbeta chains were subjected to immunosequencing. The authors' pipeline ran thus. TCRs in the repertoires were matched against a reference library of SARS-CoV-2-specific TCRs that had been generated with the MIRA antigen-specificity platform. Breadth meant the fraction of unique TCRs that were SARS-CoV-2-associated, whereas depth meant the fraction of total T cells that were SARS-CoV-2-associated. Using the MIRA data, each spike-specific TCR was assigned both to the spike region to which the TCR was reactive and to a CD4 or CD8 class. Log10-transformed breadth and depth values were compared by one-way ANOVA with Sidak's multiple comparisons tests. Entries here come from immuneACCESS through TCRdb and include only in-frame sequences with V and J called. Some clones fail to appear in such tables; in the studies checked, an unresolved V gene covers under half of the shortfall, and the cause of the remainder is unknown. That table gives V, J and clone size, and the DNA gave D and trimming. The sample table holds 85,000 to 90,000 clones, of which 88% were seen once. The top ten clones comprise around 5.5% of the sample.

The specimen comprised peripheral blood, sampled on day 0 of AZD1222 vaccination. Recombination connected TRBV28 to TRBJ2-1, with 11 bases in between that match TRBD1. The clonotype was recovered from an adult in good health. The sequenced DNA is TGTGCCAGCAGCTACCTGGGACAGGGGGGCAATGAGCAGTTCTTC. This translates into CASSYLGQGGNEQFF.